A single sample is the source of the 30 T cell receptor beta chains below, sequenced in a study of cytotoxic CD8 clonotypes in ibrutinib-treated CLL. Profiling relied on immunoSEQ multiplex PCR, and the TCRdb table lists in-frame clones only, not all of them. The sample has some 200,000 clones, roughly 73% seen once; the top ten hold 11%. The source material was PBMCs, sampled after 12 months of ibrutinib treatment. These receptors were taken from a human donor with chronic lymphocytic leukemia.

The V call is TRBV6-5, the J call TRBJ1-4; possible D gene TRBD1, 6 bases. The CDR3 totals 15 residues. From germline, CDR1 is MNHEY and CDR2 SVGAGI. Trimming stripped 10 bases from V and 8 bases from J, with 23 bases between. CDR3 coding DNA: TGTGCCACCGATTCTGGGGGCGGGGGACTAGAAAAACTGTTTTTT. The encoded protein is CATDSGGGGLEKLFF.

The chain recombines TRBV21-1 with TRBJ2-3; TRBD2 is taken as the D call from the table, unchecked against the DNA. TRBV21-1 is a known pseudogene. The CDR3 covers 18 residues. The CDR3 DNA is TGTGCCAGCAGCAATCTGGTGTCGTCGGGGGGCCGAAAAGATACGCAGTATTTT. Amino acid sequence: CASSNLVSSGGRKDTQYF.

The CDR3 nucleotides are TGTGCCAATCAGGTGCGGAGCTCCTACAATGAGCAGTTCTTC. Translating it yields CANQVRSSYNEQFF. This chain joins TRBV2 and TRBJ2-1; D gene uncertain. The CDR3 length is 14 residues. Trimming pared 10 bases from V and 0 bases from J, leaving 13 bases between. Germline V gives CDR1 SNHLY, CDR2 FYNNEI. The full variable domain, in which reference TRBV2 and TRBJ2-1 provide the parts outside the CDR3, is EPEVTQTPSHQVTQMGQEVILRCVPISNHLYFYWYRQILGQKVEFLVSFYNNEISEKSEIFDDQFSVERPDGSNFTLKIRSTKLEDSAMYFCANQVRSSYNEQFFGPGTRLTVL.

This rearrangement joins TRBV5-5 to TRBJ2-7, with D uncertain. This CDR3 comprises 13 residues. V lost 5 bases to trimming and J lost 4 bases, with 13 bases between them. Germline CDR1 and CDR2: SGHKS and YYEKEE (reference sequence). CDR3 sequence: CASSYSVGYEQYF. CDR3 DNA sequence: TGTGCCAGCAGTTACAGTGTGGGGTACGAGCAGTACTTC. The complete variable domain, with remaining parts taken from reference TRBV5-5 and TRBJ2-7, reads DAGVTQSPTHLIKTRGQQVTLRCSPISGHKSVSWYQQVLGQGPQFIFQYYEKEERGRGNFPDRFSARQFPNYSSELNVNALLLGDSALYLCASSYSVGYEQYFGPGTRLTVT.

This clone showed up just a few times. The junction differs from germline at one of its ends, possibly a read error. The chain couples TRBV2 to TRBJ2-7, with D perhaps given as TRBD1 or TRBD2 (7 bases each). This CDR3 is built from 15 residues. Germline lookup yields CDR1 SNHLY and CDR2 FYNNEI. This CDR3 is CASSEGGAGDYEQYF. The CDR3 DNA follows: TGTGCCAGCAGCGAAGGGGGCGCGGGGGACTACGAGCAGTACTTC.

This chain joins TRBV4-1 and TRBJ2-1, with D tentatively TRBD1 (6 bases). The CDR3 extends over 13 amino acids. V lost 0 bases and J 11 bases, leaving 11 bases between the germline ends. CDR1 is MGHRA, CDR2 YSYEKL, per germline. The CDR3 DNA is TGCGCCAGCAGCCAAGAATGGACAGCGAAGCAGTTCTTC. Translated, it gives CASSQEWTAKQFF.

The genes are TRBV4-1 and TRBJ2-7; 10 positions match TRBD1. The ends lost 3 bases at V and 3 bases at J; junction bases unmatched: 14. The CDR3 is made up of 18 amino acids. The V gene's germline CDR1 is MGHRA and CDR2 YSYEKL. This CDR3 reads CASSHTVGTGVLIYEQYF. DNA for the CDR3: TGCGCCAGCAGCCATACGGTTGGGACAGGGGTCCTTATCTACGAGCAGTACTTC.

Only one count was recorded for this clone. CDR3 bases: TGTGCCAGCAGGGGGACAGACCTCAATCAGCCCCAGCATTTT. This translates into CASRGTDLNQPQHF. The chain links TRBV6-1 to TRBJ1-5; 7 positions match TRBD1. The junction had 5 bases not matched to a gene; V was cut back by 6 bases and J by 3 bases. Germline CDR1 and CDR2: MNHNS and SASEGT. The CDR3 runs 14 residues.

This clone has a handful of counts. The chain has TRBV7-9 and TRBJ2-2; D call uncertain. The ends were cut back, 1 base at V and 3 bases at J, with 3 bases in the middle. The germline CDR1 and CDR2 sequences are SEHNR and FQNEAQ (reference sequence). The CDR3 extends over 13 amino acids. The CDR3 loop is CASSLGDTGELFF. In DNA, the CDR3 is TGTGCCAGCAGCTTAGGTGACACCGGGGAGCTGTTTTTT.

The DNA for the CDR3 is TGTGCCAGCAGGCCCACAGGGAACCACGAGCAGTACTTC. Encoded protein: CASRPTGNHEQYF. The chain combines TRBV28 with TRBJ2-7; maybe TRBD1 (6 bases). Trimming pared 6 bases from V and 5 bases from J, leaving 14 bases between. The V gene's germline CDR1 is MDHEN and CDR2 SYDVKM. This CDR3 is 13 amino acids long.

This clone came up once. The gene calls are TRBV29-1 and TRBJ2-7; 7 bases are a match to TRBD1. V lost 7 bases and J lost 7; bases outside the gene matches: 10. Germline V CDR1 and CDR2: SQVTM, ANQGSEA. CDR3 length equals 12 residues. CDR3 amino acids: CSARTGPWEQYF. CDR3 in DNA: TGCAGCGCAAGGACAGGTCCCTGGGAGCAGTACTTC.

The chain's CDR3 is CASSVGLAEITDTQYF. CDR3 nucleotide sequence: TGTGCCAGCAGCGTAGGACTAGCGGAGATCACAGATACGCAGTATTTT. The chain uses TRBV9 and TRBJ2-3; 9 nucleotides align to TRBD2. Looked up from germline, CDR1 is SGDLS and CDR2 is YYNGEE. The trim removed 0 bases at V and 2 bases at J, leaving 4 bases unmatched. The CDR3 is 16 residues long.

The genes are TRBV15 and TRBJ2-1, with a weak D call TRBD1 (5 bases). From germline, CDR1 is LNHNV and CDR2 YYDKDF (reference sequence). The V and J ends lost 3 bases and 8 bases respectively, with 17 bases between them. The CDR3 runs 15 residues. DNA for the CDR3: TGTGCCACCAGCAGGGATTTGGACAAGACGGATGAGCAGTTCTTC. Translation: CATSRDLDKTDEQFF.

The J gene is TRBJ1-1, the V gene TRBV6-5, with 7 positions matching TRBD1. Germline V gene data show CDR1 as MNHEY and CDR2 as SVGAGI. This CDR3 contains 14 residues. Trimming removed 4 bases from V and 5 bases from J; junction bases left unmatched: 7. In DNA, the CDR3 is TGTGCCAGCAGTTCTCGACAGGGTGTTACTGAAGCTTTCTTT. Translated, it gives CASSSRQGVTEAFF.

The V and J genes are TRBV7-6 and TRBJ2-3; no clear D gene. V gave up 1 base and J gave up 5 bases, with 7 bases separating them. Germline assignment: CDR1 SGHVS and CDR2 FNYEAQ. The CDR3 loop spans 13 amino acids. In nucleotides, the CDR3 is TGTGCCAGCAGCTTAGGGGGAAAAGATACGCAGTATTTT. Protein sequence: CASSLGGKDTQYF.

The V call is TRBV19, the J call TRBJ1-5, with 9 bases fitting TRBD1. The CDR3 runs 14 residues. J lost 3 bases, V lost 9 bases, and 6 bases had no gene match. The germline gives CDR1 LNHDA, CDR2 SQIVND (reference sequence). The CDR3 DNA reads as TGTGCCAGCTTGAACAGGGGGCACAATCAGCCCCAGCATTTT. Its protein is CASLNRGHNQPQHF.

This clone was detected only once. The V gene is TRBV7-2, the J gene TRBJ1-3; 7 nucleotides line up with TRBD1. Germline CDR1 reads SGHTA; CDR2 reads FQGNSA. V gave up 6 bases and J gave up 1 base; unmatched junction bases: 6. CDR3 length equals 15 residues. The CDR3 nucleotides are TGTGCCAGCAGTAACAGGGGAGGGTCTGGAAACACCATATATTTT. Amino acid sequence: CASSNRGGSGNTIYF.

The chain uses TRBV7-6 and TRBJ2-5; a possible D gene is TRBD2 (5 bases). The CDR3 contains 14 residues. Trimming cost V 2 bases and J 4 bases, with 11 bases left between them. Per germline, CDR1 SGHVS and CDR2 FNYEAQ. The CDR3 is CASSLRGSGETQYF. In DNA form, the CDR3 reads TGTGCCAGCAGCTTAAGAGGGTCCGGAGAGACCCAGTACTTC.

This clone has just one count. The V call is TRBV27, the J call TRBJ1-1, with D unclear. Germline V CDR1 and CDR2: MNHEY, SMNVEV (reference sequence). CDR3 length: 19 residues. Trimming shortened V by 4 bases and J by 2 bases, and 26 bases separated the two germline ends. CDR3 loop: CASSSILAPYSPLNTEAFF. CDR3 DNA sequence: TGTGCCAGCAGTTCCATACTGGCGCCTTACTCACCCCTTAACACTGAAGCTTTCTTT.

The rearrangement links TRBV7-8 to TRBJ2-1, with 12 nucleotides matching TRBD2. CDR3 length: 17 residues. Trimming removed 1 base from V and 9 bases from J; junction bases left unmatched: 10. The germline CDR1 and CDR2 sequences are SGHVS and FQNEAQ. Here the CDR3 reads CASSLGVRTSGIGEQFF. Written as DNA, the CDR3 is TGTGCCAGCAGCTTAGGCGTTAGGACTAGCGGGATTGGTGAGCAGTTCTTC. Based on the CDR3 plus reference TRBV7-8 and TRBJ2-1, the full variable domain is GAGVSQSPRYKVAKRGQDVALRCDPISGHVSLFWYQQALGQGPEFLTYFQNEAQLDKSGLPSDRFFAERPEGSVSTLKIQRTQQEDSAVYLCASSLGVRTSGIGEQFFGPGTRLTVL.

The chain couples TRBV28 to TRBJ1-2, with D hard to call. V was trimmed by 5 bases and J by 2 bases, leaving 12 bases between them. CDR1 is MDHEN and CDR2 is SYDVKM in the germline V gene. The CDR3 has 14 amino acids. In DNA, the CDR3 is TGTGCCAGCAGTGTCCGGATAGAGAACTATGGCTACACCTTC. Its protein product is CASSVRIENYGYTF.

The V gene is TRBV7-3, the J gene TRBJ2-5; D perhaps matches TRBD2 (6 bases). The V and J ends lost 5 bases and 5 bases respectively, with 15 bases between them. The CDR3 totals 14 residues. Germline V gene lookup returns CDR1 SGHTA and CDR2 FQGTGA. In nucleotides, the CDR3 is TGTGCCAGCAGCCCAACTCCGGGGGTGGAGACCCAGTACTTC. Its translation: CASSPTPGVETQYF.

The chain employs TRBV5-6 and TRBJ2-1; D remains unclear. With 4 bases removed from V and 1 base from J, the gap between germline ends came to 12 bases. The CDR3 totals 15 residues. The V gene's germline CDR1 is SGHDT and CDR2 YYEEEE. The CDR3, as DNA: TGTGCCAGCAGCCCGCCGGCTCGGTCCTACAATGAGCAGTTCTTC. Encoded protein: CASSPPARSYNEQFF.

The chain joins TRBV7-2 to TRBJ2-7; 7 bases fit TRBD1. Trimming at V came to 5 bases and at J to 0 bases, leaving 1 base not matched to a gene. Germline V gene data show CDR1 as SGHTA and CDR2 as FQGNSA. The CDR3 has 13 residues. The chain's CDR3 is CASSRDSSYEQYF. Here the CDR3 DNA reads TGTGCCAGCAGCCGGGACAGCTCCTACGAGCAGTACTTC.

This chain joins TRBV7-9 and TRBJ1-6, with a weak D call TRBD1 (6 bases). The germline V gene encodes CDR1 SEHNR and CDR2 FQNEAQ (reference sequence). Trimming took 1 base from V and 7 from J, leaving 8 bases between them. The CDR3 runs 14 residues. Here the CDR3 DNA reads TGTGCCAGCAGCTTAGATGGGGGCAATTCACCCCTCCACTTT. Translation: CASSLDGGNSPLHF.

This chain joins TRBV27 and TRBJ2-7; tentative D call: TRBD1 (5 bases). The CDR3 extends over 14 amino acids. With 1 base removed from V and 1 base from J, the gap between germline ends came to 8 bases. CDR1 is MNHEY, CDR2 SMNVEV, per germline (reference sequence). The CDR3: CASSLLDTSYEQYF. The CDR3 region has the DNA TGTGCCAGCAGTTTATTGGACACTTCCTACGAGCAGTACTTC.

The V call is TRBV5-6, the J call TRBJ2-7; D gene ambiguous. V was clipped by 10 bases and J by 2 bases, with 13 bases between them. The CDR3 is 12 amino acids. Germline assignment: CDR1 SGHDT and CDR2 YYEEEE. CDR3 amino acids: CAWSVPPYEQYF. The CDR3 region has the DNA TGTGCCTGGAGTGTACCCCCCTACGAGCAGTACTTC.

The chain joins TRBV7-3 to TRBJ1-5; D is uncertain. CDR1 is SGHTA, CDR2 FQGTGA, per germline. The ends were cut back, 1 base at V and 0 bases at J, with 10 bases in the middle. The CDR3 consists of 16 residues. The CDR3: CASSLRHGYSNQPQHF. The CDR3 DNA reads TGTGCCAGCAGCTTAAGGCACGGGTATAGCAATCAGCCCCAGCATTTT.

The chain carries TRBV4-1 and TRBJ1-1; the D is unclear. V was pared by 1 base and J by 4 bases, with 1 base between. This CDR3 spans 11 amino acids. Germline-derived CDR1 and CDR2 are MGHRA and YSYEKL. The CDR3 nucleotides read TGCGCCAGCAGCCAAGCCACTGAAGCTTTCTTT. Translating gives CASSQATEAFF.

The chain combines TRBV6-6 with TRBJ2-7; D ambiguous. This CDR3 contains 12 residues. Trimming took 6 bases from V and 3 from J, leaving 9 bases between them. Germline V CDR1 and CDR2: MNHNY, SVGAGI (reference sequence). CDR3 in DNA: TGTGCCAGCAGAAAACAGAGCTACGAGCAGTACTTC. Protein sequence: CASRKQSYEQYF.